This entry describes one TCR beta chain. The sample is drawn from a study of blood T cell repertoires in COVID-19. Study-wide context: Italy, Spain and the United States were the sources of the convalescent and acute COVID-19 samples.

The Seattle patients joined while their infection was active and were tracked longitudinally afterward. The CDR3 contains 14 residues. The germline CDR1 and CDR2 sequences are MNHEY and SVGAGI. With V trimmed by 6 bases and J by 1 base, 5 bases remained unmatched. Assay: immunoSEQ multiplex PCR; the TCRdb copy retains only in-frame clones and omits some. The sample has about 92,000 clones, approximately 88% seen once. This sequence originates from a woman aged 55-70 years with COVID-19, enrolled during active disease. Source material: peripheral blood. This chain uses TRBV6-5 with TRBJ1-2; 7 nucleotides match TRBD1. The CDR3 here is CASSRGQLNYGYTF. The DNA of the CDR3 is TGTGCCAGCAGCCGGGGACAGCTTAACTATGGCTACACCTTC.